This record concerns one T cell receptor (beta chain) sequence. The antigen remains unidentified. Histologic diagnosis was independently verified by two lung pathologists. Macro-dissection enriched premalignant or tumor cells before nucleic acid extraction. Libraries were prepared by immunoSEQ multiplex PCR; TCRdb keeps only in-frame clonotypes and omits some of them. This table has roughly 7,000 clones, roughly 80% appearing once. This specimen belongs to a study of immune evolution from preneoplasia to lung adenocarcinoma. Overall study findings and caveats: Top clone share appeared to fall from AAH through AIS, MIA, adenocarcinoma. Normal lung had highest clonality; later lesions appeared denser, more diverse.

V gave up 5 bases and J gave up 5 bases, with 9 bases separating them. CDR3 length: 12 amino acids. Germline V gene sequence: CDR1 MGHDK, CDR2 SYGVNS. The rearrangement joins TRBV25-1 to TRBJ2-5; D is undetermined. The sequenced sample consisted of FFPE lung adenocarcinoma in situ tissue. The clonotype originates from a donor of 70 years or more with lung adenocarcinoma. CDR3 residues: CASSPLGETQYF. Here the CDR3 DNA reads TGTGCCAGCAGTCCACTCGGGGAGACCCAGTACTTC.